This T cell receptor beta chain is drawn from a study of blood T cell repertoires in COVID-19. Across the whole study: Italy, Spain and the United States were the sources of the convalescent and acute COVID-19 samples. PBMCs, B-cell-depleted T cells, or T cells provided the cDNA or gDNA that made up the material.

CDR1 and CDR2 (germline): MDHEN, SYDVKM. V lost 5 bases, J lost 4 bases, and 8 bases stayed unmatched. This CDR3 is built from 14 residues. Per the study methods: Reference gene primer amplification in the assay estimated nucleated cell counts. Some clones are missing from TCRdb's copy, which holds only in-frame ones; the method was immunoSEQ multiplex PCR. V and J calls and clone size are given by that table; D and trimming were obtained from the DNA. Seen here are about 81,000 clones, 86% observed once, and the top ten hold 20% to 30%. V and J are TRBV28 and TRBJ2-7; TRBD1 matches at 7 bases. Sequencing used peripheral blood. The origin of this receptor is a human donor in a cohort sampled during active COVID-19. Written as DNA, the CDR3 is TGTGCCAGCAGTATACCCCGGGACAGATACGAGCAGTACTTC. The encoded protein is CASSIPRDRYEQYF.